A single sample is the source of the 18 T cell receptor beta chains below, sequenced in a study of T cell responses to AZD1222 COVID-19 vaccine. The assay was immunoSEQ multiplex PCR, and TCRdb's table has in-frame clones only and misses some. The data show about 67,000 clones, with 83% seen just once and roughly 6% held by the top ten. The sequencing used peripheral blood, collected 28 days after the second AZD1222 dose. These TCRs come from an adult who received the AZD1222 COVID-19 vaccine.

The genes are TRBV7-2 and TRBJ2-4, with D unresolved. This CDR3 is built from 15 residues. V was pared by 3 bases and J by 7 bases, with 16 bases between. The V gene's germline CDR1 is SGHTA and CDR2 FQGNSA. The DNA of the CDR3 is TGTGCCAGCAGCTTTAGTGGGCAAGGTCGCAACATTCAGTACTTC. Translating it yields CASSFSGQGRNIQYF.

The V gene is TRBV19, the J gene TRBJ2-7; the D call may be TRBD1 or TRBD2 (6 bases each). V was pared by 3 bases and J by 3 bases, with 12 bases between. The CDR3 contains 14 residues. Per the germline V gene, CDR1 is LNHDA and CDR2 is SQIVND (reference sequence). This chain's CDR3 is CASSIWGAGYEQYF. In nucleotides, the CDR3 is TGTGCCAGTAGTATCTGGGGGGCGGGCTACGAGCAGTACTTC.

The rearrangement links TRBV12-3 or TRBV12-4 to TRBJ1-1; D remains ambiguous. The CDR3 is made up of 13 amino acids. Trimming stripped 6 bases from V and 0 bases from J, with 8 bases between. The CDR3 loop reads CASSQTVNTEAFF. For the CDR3, the DNA is TGTGCCAGCAGCCAAACAGTGAACACTGAAGCTTTCTTT.

The chain combines TRBV19 with TRBJ1-1, with TRBD1 identical over 8 bases. Losses at the gene ends were 10 bases for V and 1 base for J; bases not matched to a gene: 5. From germline, CDR1 is LNHDA and CDR2 SQIVND (reference sequence). The CDR3 runs 13 residues. The CDR3 loop reads CAISDRANTEAFF. The CDR3 DNA reads as TGTGCCATTTCGGACAGGGCGAACACTGAAGCTTTCTTT.

This sequence joins TRBV5-5 and TRBJ2-1, with unresolved D. This CDR3 region has 13 residues. CDR1 is SGHKS, CDR2 YYEKEE, per germline (reference sequence). Trimming left V 0 bases short and J 5 bases short, with 6 bases between. In nucleotides, the CDR3 is TGTGCCAGCAGCTTGGAAGGGAACAATGAGCAGTTCTTC. The encoded protein is CASSLEGNNEQFF.

V gene TRBV5-6 combines with J gene TRBJ2-7; 7 nucleotides match TRBD1. Losses at the gene ends were 4 bases for V and 0 bases for J; bases not matched to a gene: 7. CDR1 and CDR2 (germline): SGHDT, YYEEEE. The CDR3 is made up of 15 amino acids. CDR3 sequence reads: CASSHPTGFSYEQYF. The CDR3 coding sequence is TGTGCCAGCAGCCACCCGACAGGGTTCTCCTACGAGCAGTACTTC.

The rearrangement links TRBV7-6 to TRBJ2-7; 9 positions agree with TRBD1. V lost 4 bases, J lost 6 bases, and 4 bases stayed unmatched. The CDR3 has 13 residues. CDR1 is SGHVS and CDR2 is FNYEAQ in the germline V gene. CDR3 nucleotide sequence: TGTGCCAGCAGCTACGGGACAGGGTTCGAGCAGTACTTC. The encoded protein is CASSYGTGFEQYF.

The V gene is TRBV6-5, the J gene TRBJ2-2, with D tentatively TRBD1 (6 bases). V was clipped by 6 bases and J by 7 bases, with 12 bases between them. The CDR3 spans 13 residues. The germline gives CDR1 MNHEY, CDR2 SVGAGI. CDR3 sequence: CASRIGQFGELFF. The CDR3, as DNA: TGTGCCAGCAGAATTGGACAGTTCGGGGAGCTGTTTTTT.

The V and J genes are TRBV9 and TRBJ2-1; 7 positions agree with TRBD1. Germline assignment: CDR1 SGDLS and CDR2 YYNGEE. J lost 4 bases, V lost 0 bases, and 1 base had no gene match. The CDR3 totals 14 residues. Here the CDR3 DNA reads TGTGCCAGCAGCGTAGAGGACAGGTACAATGAGCAGTTCTTC. Translated, it gives CASSVEDRYNEQFF.

The chain couples TRBV30 to TRBJ2-1; either TRBD1 or TRBD2 may supply D (5 bases each). CDR1 is GTSNPN and CDR2 is SVGIG in the germline V gene (reference sequence). The CDR3 covers 17 residues. V shed 2 bases and J shed 1 base, with 18 bases lying between them. Written as DNA, the CDR3 is TGTGCCTGGAGTTTTGGGCAGGGAGTGTCGTCCTACAATGAGCAGTTCTTC. Amino acid sequence: CAWSFGQGVSSYNEQFF.

The V gene is TRBV30, the J gene TRBJ1-4; no clear D gene. The CDR3 sequence is 13 residues long. Germline V gives CDR1 GTSNPN, CDR2 SVGIG (reference sequence). V was shortened by 2 bases and J by 5 bases, with 9 bases between the two germline ends. CDR3 region: CAWSRQANEKLFF. The DNA of the CDR3 is TGTGCCTGGAGTAGGCAGGCAAATGAAAAACTGTTTTTT.

CDR3 nucleotide sequence: TGTGCCAGTAGATACGGGACGGGGGATTACGAGCAGTACTTC. Translated, it gives CASRYGTGDYEQYF. This rearrangement joins TRBV19 to TRBJ2-7, with D possibly TRBD2 on 6 matching bases. The V end lost 6 bases, the J end lost 4 bases, and 16 bases lay between the germline ends. Looked up from germline, CDR1 is LNHDA and CDR2 is SQIVND (reference sequence). The CDR3 runs 14 residues.

The J gene is TRBJ1-2, the V gene TRBV5-1; 8 bases agree with TRBD1. Germline V CDR1 and CDR2: SGHRS, YFSETQ. V shed 2 bases, J shed 4 bases, and the junction held 7 bases outside the gene matches. This CDR3 spans 15 amino acids. CDR3 residues: CASSLRQGRGYGYTF. The DNA for the CDR3 is TGCGCCAGCAGCTTACGACAGGGGCGCGGCTATGGCTACACCTTC.

This clone was recorded once. The V call is TRBV6-5, the J call TRBJ1-2, with TRBD1 matching 10 bases. The CDR3 has 13 amino acids. In germline, CDR1 is MNHEY, CDR2 SVGAGI. Trimming took 7 bases from V and 11 from J; bases not matched to a gene: 10. The CDR3 here is CASTPGTGVRYTF. DNA of the CDR3: TGTGCCAGCACGCCCGGGACAGGGGTACGATACACCTTC.

The V gene is TRBV28, the J gene TRBJ1-5; D perhaps matches TRBD1 (6 bases). The ends were cut back, 4 bases at V and 16 bases at J, with 14 bases in the middle. CDR1 and CDR2 (germline): MDHEN, SYDVKM. This CDR3 has 11 amino acids. The CDR3 DNA follows: TGTGCCAGCAGTTACGCGGACAGCCATCATTTT. Translated, it gives CASSYADSHHF.

The V and J genes are TRBV3-1 (or the pseudogene TRBV3-2) and TRBJ1-2; 7 nucleotides agree with TRBD1. The CDR3 covers 15 residues. V was pared by 1 base and J by 7 bases, with 9 bases of the junction left unmatched. Germline CDR1 and CDR2: LGHDT and YNNKEL (reference sequence). CDR3 coding DNA: TGTGCCAGCAGCCAAGCGTTTACAGGGGAATCTGGCTACACCTTC. It encodes CASSQAFTGESGYTF.

The CDR3 DNA follows: TGTGCCAGCGACGAAGGGGGGGGAAATTCACCCCTCCACTTT. This gives the protein CASDEGGGNSPLHF. The V and J genes are TRBV18 and TRBJ1-6; TRBD1 might be the D (6 bases). V was shortened by 8 bases and J by 7 bases, with 15 bases between the two germline ends. Looked up from germline, CDR1 is KGHSH and CDR2 is LQKENI. The CDR3 sequence is 14 residues long.

This clone occurred a few times. The DNA of the CDR3 is TGTGCCAGCAGCAGGAGGACAGGGGATGAGCAGTTCTTC. Translating gives CASSRRTGDEQFF. The chain employs TRBV7-2 and TRBJ2-1; 9 positions match TRBD1. This CDR3 has 13 amino acids. Germline V CDR1 and CDR2: SGHTA, FQGNSA. V lost 5 bases, J lost 8 bases, and 4 bases stayed unmatched.